The rows below give T cell receptor beta chains drawn from one sample of a study of tumor-infiltrating lymphocytes in primary liver carcinoma. TCRdb recomputed calls from the multiplex PCR reads with MiXCR, one row per CDR3 protein. The data contain 150,000 to 200,000 distinct CDR3 sequences, around 81% of them singletons. The sequenced sample was tumor tissue from primary liver carcinoma. Every receptor here comes from a man aged 35-49 years with primary liver carcinoma and hepatitis B virus infection. Both conserved end residues are part of each CDR3. The order of the fields is V gene, J gene, D gene, clone size, CDR3 DNA, CDR3 protein. A D gene is named only where the DNA matches it firmly. Not all rows give a size; the values are once, few, many and, for expanded clones, a class.

>TRBV29-1|TRBJ1-2|-|-
TGCATCGTTGGGGCACCAACAGGAACTCAAGTGGCTAACTATTGTTACACCTTC
CIVGAPTGTQVANYCYTF
>TRBV4-3|TRBJ2-2|-|-
TGCGCCAGCAGCCAAGAACGGTCGGCAGTCCAAGGCGGGGAGCTGTTTTTT
CASSQERSAVQGGELFF
>TRBV29-1|TRBJ2-1|-|-
TGCAGAGTTACGGAGACCTCGAACGTCAATGAGCAGTTCTTC
CRVTETSNVNEQFF
>TRBV6-1|TRBJ2-6|TRBD2|-
TGTGCCAGCAGTTATGGGACTAGCGGGATCGACGCCCTGACTTTC
CASSYGTSGIDALTF
>TRBV6-2/TRBV6-3|TRBJ2-7|-|-
TGTGCCAGCACCCCCTCTGGAGGAAGGTCCTACGAGCAGAACTTC
CASTPSGGRSYEQNF
>TRBV6-1|TRBJ2-3|-|-
TGTGCCAGCAGTGGTCTAGAGGGAGGAGGAGATACGCAGTATTTT
CASSGLEGGGDTQYF
>TRBV6-1|TRBJ1-5|-|few
TGTGCCAGTAGTGAAACGAAGGGCCAGCCCCAGCATTTT
CASSETKGQPQHF
>TRBV28|TRBJ1-5|-|-
TGTGCCAGCAGTTTCCAGGGAGCTATTCAGCCCCAGCAATTT
CASSFQGAIQPQQF
>TRBV6-6|TRBJ2-2|TRBD2|-
TGTGCCAGCAGTTACATGGGAACGGGACTAGCGGGAGCTAAGTCCCGGAAGCTGTTTTTT
CASSYMGTGLAGAKSRKLFF
>TRBV11-2|TRBJ2-6|-|-
TGTGCCAGCCCGCGGCCGCGCTCTAGGGCCAACGTCCTGACTTTC
CASPRPRSRANVLTF
>TRBV4-1|TRBJ2-7|-|-
TGCGCCAGCAGCCAAGATAAGGCACTAGCCATGGAGCAGTATTTC
CASSQDKALAMEQYF
>TRBV5-5|TRBJ1-1|TRBD1|-
TGTGTTAGCAGCTTGTGGGCAGGGGGCTACACTGAAGCTTTCTTT
CVSSLWAGGYTEAFF
>TRBV6-2/TRBV6-3|TRBJ2-7|TRBD2|-
TGTGCCAGCAGTTCCGTGCGGGAGTCGCGATATGAGCAGTACTTC
CASSSVRESRYEQYF
>TRBV12-3/TRBV12-4|TRBJ1-3|-|-
TGTACCAGCTCGGTGAACACCATATATTTT
CTSSVNTIYF
>TRBV6-2/TRBV6-3|TRBJ2-7|-|-
TGTCCCAGCGCCGCGATAGGAGCCTACGAGCAGTACTTC
CPSAAIGAYEQYF
>TRBV6-1|TRBJ2-1|TRBD2|once
TGTACCAGCAGTGAAGCGCCAAGCGGGAGGTCAATCAATGAGCAGTTTTTC
CTSSEAPSGRSINEQFF
>TRBV11-1|TRBJ2-7|-|-
TGTGCCAGCAGCCCGCGCGTCAGGGCGTCCCTGGGCGAGCAGTACTTC
CASSPRVRASLGEQYF
>TRBV7-9|TRBJ1-2|TRBD1|-
TGCGCCAGCAAATGGGACAGGGGGTTTCATGACTACACCTTC
CASKWDRGFHDYTF
>TRBV4-2|TRBJ2-1|TRBD2|many
TGTGCCAGCAGCCAGGCTAGCGGACTGTCCTACAATGAGCAGTTCTTC
CASSQASGLSYNEQFF
>TRBV11-2|TRBJ2-1|-|-
TGTGTCAGCAGCTTAGATCGTTTAGCGTTAGGGGATGAGGGGTTCTTC
CVSSLDRLALGDEGFF
>TRBV6-8|TRBJ2-1|-|many
TGTGCCAGCATTCCCCGACTAGGTGATGAGCAGTTCTTC
CASIPRLGDEQFF
>TRBV5-1|TRBJ2-3|-|medium-sized
TGCGCCAGCAGCTTGAACGGCCGTGCTAGCACAGATACGCAGTATTTT
CASSLNGRASTDTQYF
>TRBV6-1|TRBJ2-3|TRBD2|-
TGTGCCAGCAAGAGGACTAGCACTTATAGCACAGATACCCAGTATTTT
CASKRTSTYSTDTQYF
>TRBV6-1|TRBJ2-7|-|-
TGTGCCAGCAGGCGCCTAGGAAGGGTCCGCTACGAGCAATACTTC
CASRRLGRVRYEQYF
>TRBV29-1|TRBJ2-5|TRBD2|-
TGCAGCGTTGAAAATAAGGCTAGCGGGGAGACTCAGTATTTC
CSVENKASGETQYF
>TRBV7-9|TRBJ2-3|-|-
TGTGCCAGCAGCCCAAATAGTGGACATACGCAATATTTT
CASSPNSGHTQYF
>TRBV11-1|TRBJ2-3|-|once
TGTGCCAGCAGCTTTGGGGGTAGCTCTGTTGGAGTCCGCACAGATACGCAGTATTTT
CASSFGGSSVGVRTDTQYF
>TRBV29-1|TRBJ1-2|-|-
TGCAGCGCCAGGGAGCATCCAGGATCTTATAGCTACACCTTC
CSAREHPGSYSYTF
>TRBV5-1|TRBJ1-2|-|-
TGCGCCAGCAGCCCGGACAGAGGGTCCTATGGCTGCACCTTC
CASSPDRGSYGCTF
>TRBV6-4|TRBJ2-2|-|-
TGTGCCAGCAGTGCGGAAGGGGTAGGGGAACTGTTTTTT
CASSAEGVGELFF
>TRBV5-1|TRBJ1-1|-|-
TGCGCCAGCAACTTGGAAGTAGGGGTGAGGACTGAAGCTTTCTTT
CASNLEVGVRTEAFF
>TRBV6-2/TRBV6-3|TRBJ2-7|TRBD1|-
TGTGCCAGCAGGCTCCGGGACAGGACCAACGAGCAGTACTTC
CASRLRDRTNEQYF
>TRBV5-1|TRBJ2-1|-|-
TGCGCCAGCAGCTTGGGGCTAGTGGGAGAGGAGTTCTTC
CASSLGLVGEEFF
>TRBV6-5|TRBJ1-2|-|-
TGTGCCAGTATCCCAGCTGGGAGCCATGGCTACACTTTC
CASIPAGSHGYTF
>TRBV12-3/TRBV12-4|TRBJ1-2|-|once
TGTGTCAGCAGTTTAACAGGGCTAGTCGGTCACACCTTC
CVSSLTGLVGHTF
>TRBV12-3/TRBV12-4|TRBJ1-6|TRBD1|-
TGTGACAATAGCTCCGGGACAGGGGATTCACCCCTCCACTTT
CDNSSGTGDSPLHF
>TRBV6-2/TRBV6-3|TRBJ1-5|-|-
TGTGCCAGTAGTTCCCAGAGGGGGGGTCAGCCCCAGCATTTT
CASSSQRGGQPQHF
>TRBV11-3|TRBJ2-1|-|-
TGTACAAGCAGCTTAAATGTCAATGAGGATTTCTTC
CTSSLNVNEDFF
>TRBV5-1|TRBJ2-3|TRBD1|-
TGCGCCGGCAGCTTAGGACAGGGCCTCCGCAAAACAAGGGATACGCAGTATTTT
CAGSLGQGLRKTRDTQYF
>TRBV28|TRBJ2-7|-|few
TGTGCCAGCAGCCCTGGGGCTACAACCTACGAGCAGTACTTC
CASSPGATTYEQYF
>TRBV6-5|TRBJ2-7|TRBD2|-
TGCGACAGCAGTGGGACTAGCGCGGCCTACGAGCAGTACTTC
CDSSGTSAAYEQYF
>TRBV11-3|TRBJ2-1|-|-
TGTGCCAGCAGCTTAACTACTGGGGCAGAATACAATGAGCAGTTCTTC
CASSLTTGAEYNEQFF
>TRBV6-6|TRBJ2-1|-|-
TGTGCCAGCATTTCCCGGACTACCCCTCTCGGGCAGTTCTTC
CASISRTTPLGQFF
>TRBV29-1|TRBJ2-7|-|-
TGCATCGTGAAGGATAGGACTTACGAGCAGTACTTC
CIVKDRTYEQYF
>TRBV5-1|TRBJ1-4|-|-
TGCGCCAGCAGCTTTGGAAGATCAAGTAATGAAAAACTGTTTTTT
CASSFGRSSNEKLFF
>TRBV29-1|TRBJ2-2|TRBD1|-
TGCAACGTTAATGGGGACAGGGACACCCGGGAGCTGTTTTTT
CNVNGDRDTRELFF
>TRBV29-1|TRBJ2-7|-|-
TGCAGCGCCATGACATTTGGGACCGGCACTCTCTACGAACAGTACTTC
CSAMTFGTGTLYEQYF
>TRBV29-1|TRBJ2-3|TRBD2|-
TGTAGCGGAGCGGGAGCGTCCACCCTGACGCAGTATTTT
CSGAGASTLTQYF
>TRBV10-3|TRBJ2-7|-|-
TGTGCCATCAATTGGCCGGGGAAGCGCGAGCAGTACTTC
CAINWPGKREQYF
>TRBV10-2|TRBJ2-3|TRBD2|-
TGCGCCAGCAGTGAACTCGACCGGGGAGGGAATCAGCCCCAGTATTTT
CASSELDRGGNQPQYF
>TRBV5-6|TRBJ2-1|TRBD2|-
TGTGCCAGCAGCTTTGGGCTAGCGGGAGCCAGTTCCTACAATGAGCAGTTCTTC
CASSFGLAGASSYNEQFF
>TRBV12-3/TRBV12-4|TRBJ1-1|TRBD1|-
TGTACCAGCAGTAGACCGGGACAGGGGAACGCTGAAGCTTTCTTT
CTSSRPGQGNAEAFF
>TRBV29-1|TRBJ2-1|-|once
TGCAGCGACCTCCCGGAACAAGGAATCTCCTACAATGAGCAGTTCTTC
CSDLPEQGISYNEQFF
>TRBV29-1|TRBJ2-2|-|-
TGCAGCATTGGGGCTAGGGCGGCGAACACCGGGGAGCTGTTTTTT
CSIGARAANTGELFF
>TRBV29-1|TRBJ2-5|-|-
TGCAGCGTCCGAGTCCCGGGACGGGGGAATGAGACCCACTACTTC
CSVRVPGRGNETHYF
>TRBV29-1|TRBJ1-1|-|once
TGCAGTGTTGTTACGAACACTGATGCTTTCTTT
CSVVTNTDAFF
>TRBV6-5|TRBJ2-7|TRBD2|many
TGTGCCAGCAGACACCGACTAGCGGGAGAGTACGAGCAGTACTTC
CASRHRLAGEYEQYF
>TRBV4-3|TRBJ2-1|-|-
TGCGCCAGCGGCCAAGAGCCCTACTCAAAATACAATGAGCAGTTCTTC
CASGQEPYSKYNEQFF
>TRBV5-1|TRBJ2-1|TRBD2|many
TGCGCCAGCAGCTTGGGCAGCGGGAGTGGCGATGAGCAGTTCTTC
CASSLGSGSGDEQFF
>TRBV7-2|TRBJ2-2|TRBD2|-
TGTGCCAGCAGCTTATGGCGGGGGAACGCCGGGGAGCTGTTTTTT
CASSLWRGNAGELFF